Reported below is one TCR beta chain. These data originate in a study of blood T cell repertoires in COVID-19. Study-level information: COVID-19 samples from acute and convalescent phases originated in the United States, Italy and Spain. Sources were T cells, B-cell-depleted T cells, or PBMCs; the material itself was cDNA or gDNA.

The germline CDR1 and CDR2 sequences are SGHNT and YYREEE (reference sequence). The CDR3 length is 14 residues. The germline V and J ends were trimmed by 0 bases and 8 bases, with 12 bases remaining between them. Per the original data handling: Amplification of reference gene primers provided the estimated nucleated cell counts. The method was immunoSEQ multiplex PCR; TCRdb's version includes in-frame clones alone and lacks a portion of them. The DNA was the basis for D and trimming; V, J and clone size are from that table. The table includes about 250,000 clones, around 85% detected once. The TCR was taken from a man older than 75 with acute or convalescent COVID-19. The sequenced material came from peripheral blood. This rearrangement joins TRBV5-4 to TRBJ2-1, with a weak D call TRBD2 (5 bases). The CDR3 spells CASSLGGDDDEQFF. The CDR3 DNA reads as TGTGCCAGCAGCTTGGGGGGAGACGACGATGAGCAGTTCTTC.